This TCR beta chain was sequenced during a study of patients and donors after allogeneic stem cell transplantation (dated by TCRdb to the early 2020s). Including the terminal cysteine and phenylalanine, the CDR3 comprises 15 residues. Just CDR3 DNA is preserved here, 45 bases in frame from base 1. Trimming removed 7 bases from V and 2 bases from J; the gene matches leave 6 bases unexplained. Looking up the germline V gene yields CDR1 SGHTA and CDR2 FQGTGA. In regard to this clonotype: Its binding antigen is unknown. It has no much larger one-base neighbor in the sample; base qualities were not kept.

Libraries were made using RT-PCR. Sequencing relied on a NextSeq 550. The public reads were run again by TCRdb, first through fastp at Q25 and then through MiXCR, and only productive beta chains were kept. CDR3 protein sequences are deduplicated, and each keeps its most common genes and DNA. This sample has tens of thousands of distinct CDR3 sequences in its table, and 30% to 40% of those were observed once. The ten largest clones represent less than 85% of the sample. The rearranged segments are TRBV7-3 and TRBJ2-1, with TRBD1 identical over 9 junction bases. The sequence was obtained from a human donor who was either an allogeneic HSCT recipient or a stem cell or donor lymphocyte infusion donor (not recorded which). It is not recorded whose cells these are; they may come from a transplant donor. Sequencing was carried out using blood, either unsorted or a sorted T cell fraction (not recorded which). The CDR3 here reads CASNPGTGTYNEQFF. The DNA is TGTGCCAGCAACCCCGGGACAGGGACCTACAATGAGCAGTTCTTC.